This T cell receptor (beta chain) was identified in a study of control samples from healthy donors and cancer patients. Data came from immunoSEQ multiplex PCR; TCRdb stores just in-frame clones and leaves some out. The sample lists some 17,000 clones; about 89% were seen once. The CDR3 sequence is 17 residues long. Trimming shortened V by 3 bases and J by 1 base, and 19 bases separated the two germline ends. The germline V gene has CDR1 LGHNA and CDR2 YNFKEQ. This chain links TRBV4-2 with TRBJ2-7; weak D call: TRBD2 (6 bases). Sequencing was carried out using PBMCs. The sequence was collected from a man between 60 and 70 years old with head and neck cancer. The CDR3 DNA follows: TGTGCCAGCAGCCACCTCGCCGGGACTCAGGGATCCTACGAGCAGTACTTC. As protein: CASSHLAGTQGSYEQYF.